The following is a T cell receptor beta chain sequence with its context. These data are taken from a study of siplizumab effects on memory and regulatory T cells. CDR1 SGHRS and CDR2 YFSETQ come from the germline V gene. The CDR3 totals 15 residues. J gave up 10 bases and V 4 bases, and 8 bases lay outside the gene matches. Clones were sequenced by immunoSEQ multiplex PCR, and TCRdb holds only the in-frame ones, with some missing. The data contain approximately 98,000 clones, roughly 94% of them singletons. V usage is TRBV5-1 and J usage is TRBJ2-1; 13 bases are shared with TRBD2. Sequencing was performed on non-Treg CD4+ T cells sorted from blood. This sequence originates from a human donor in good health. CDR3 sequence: CASSRGLAGMREQFF. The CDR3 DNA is TGCGCCAGCAGCCGGGGACTAGCGGGAATGCGCGAGCAGTTCTTC.